Below are 32 T cell receptor beta chains sequenced from a single sample in a study of regulatory T cells in long-lasting Graves disease. Arm-PCR of CDR3 regions and iRepertoire HTBI primers were used to build TCR beta libraries. TCRdb reprocessed the multiplex PCR reads via MiXCR and lists one record per CDR3 protein. This sample carries around 450,000 distinct CDR3 sequences, roughly 21% of them seen once, and the ten largest clones take more than 6%. The time point was: persistent/refractory GD, antithyroid drugs over 5 years with positive TRAb. PBMC-derived RNA was used for the TCR library. The sequencing used peripheral blood mononuclear cells (PBMCs), collected when the disease was refractory, from a patient treated with antithyroid drugs. Receptor source: a female donor with Graves disease.

In its sample, this clonotype was seen many times. The V and J genes are TRBV3-1 and TRBJ1-2; the D is unclear. The V end was cut by 5 bases, the J end by 8 bases, with 9 bases between. The germline CDR1 and CDR2 sequences are LGHDT and YNNKEL (reference sequence). The CDR3 runs to 11 residues. The CDR3 is CASSWAWGYTF. The DNA of the CDR3 is TGTGCCAGCAGCTGGGCGTGGGGCTACACCTTC.

Many counts were recorded for this clonotype. The chain links TRBV12-3 or TRBV12-4 to TRBJ2-1, with TRBD2 matching 7 bases. This CDR3 region has 15 residues. V lost 1 base, J lost 7 bases, and 7 bases stayed unmatched. This CDR3 reads CASSLVGGGSNEQFF. The CDR3, as DNA: TGTGCCAGCAGTTTAGTTGGCGGGGGTTCAAATGAGCAGTTCTTC.

The table lists this clonotype with many counts. V usage is TRBV28 and J usage is TRBJ2-7; a possible D gene is TRBD2 (5 bases). CDR3 length: 14 amino acids. Germline CDR1 reads MDHEN; CDR2 reads SYDVKM. The V and J ends lost 1 base and 3 bases respectively, with 10 bases between them. This CDR3 is CASSLSGLYYEQYF. In DNA, the CDR3 is TGTGCCAGCAGTTTATCGGGGTTGTACTACGAGCAGTACTTC.

The chain couples TRBV20-1 to TRBJ2-2, with TRBD2 matching 13 bases. V gave up 0 bases and J gave up 4 bases; unmatched junction bases: 5. This CDR3 is built from 17 residues. Per the germline V gene, CDR1 is DFQATT and CDR2 is SNEGSKA (reference sequence). For the CDR3, the DNA is TGCAGTGCTAGAGATCCACTAGCGGGAGGGAGCACCGGGGAGCTGTTTTTT. Amino acids: CSARDPLAGGSTGELFF.

This clonotype was detected many times. Just one base apart from a much larger clone, this may be a read error. This chain connects TRBV27 to TRBJ2-7, with TRBD1 matching 8 bases. From germline, CDR1 is MNHEY and CDR2 SMNVEV (reference sequence). V shed 5 bases, J shed 3 bases, and the junction held 3 bases outside the gene matches. CDR3 length: 13 residues. DNA for the CDR3: TGTGCCAGCAGTGAGGACAGGGACTACGAGCAGTACTTC. It yields the protein CASSEDRDYEQYF.

This clonotype came up a few times. The chain uses TRBV29-1 and TRBJ1-1; D gene ambiguous. Germline assignment: CDR1 SQVTM and CDR2 ANQGSEA. V dropped 1 base and J dropped 2 bases, with 14 bases sitting between them. The CDR3 extends over 15 amino acids. The CDR3 sequence: CSVEVHGHRNTEAFF. CDR3 coding DNA: TGCAGCGTTGAAGTACACGGGCACCGTAACACTGAAGCTTTCTTT.

The sample holds a few counts of this clonotype. The CDR3 loop is CATSGLGGDGYTF. The CDR3 DNA reads as TGTGCCACCAGTGGGTTAGGAGGAGATGGCTACACCTTC. The rearrangement links TRBV24-1 to TRBJ1-2; no firm D call. Trimming stripped 5 bases from V and 6 bases from J, with 12 bases between. Germline values: CDR1 KGHDR, CDR2 SFDVKD. The CDR3 spans 13 residues.

This clonotype was seen ten or more times. This chain joins TRBV2 and TRBJ2-5; D is possibly TRBD1 (6 bases). Trimming left V 4 bases short and J 2 bases short, with 14 bases between. The CDR3 covers 15 residues. Per the germline V gene, CDR1 is SNHLY and CDR2 is FYNNEI. In DNA form, the CDR3 reads TGTGCCAGCAGTGGGCCTGGACAGAGACAAGAGACCCAGTACTTC. Its translation: CASSGPGQRQETQYF.

Turning to this clonotype: Mismatch with germline at one junction end may stem from a read error. V usage is TRBV30 and J usage is TRBJ2-7; 9 positions match TRBD1. The CDR3 runs to 13 residues. CDR1 and CDR2 from the germline V gene are GTSNPN and SVGIG (reference sequence). CDR3 coding DNA: TGTGCCTGGAGTCGCAAGGACAGGGGCGAGCGGTACTTC. Translation gives CAWSRKDRGERYF.

This clonotype was recorded a few times. The rearrangement links TRBV5-1 to TRBJ2-7; D is ambiguous. V was clipped by 0 bases and J by 2 bases, with 9 bases between them. CDR1 is SGHRS and CDR2 is YFSETQ in the germline V gene. This CDR3 region has 14 residues. The CDR3 region is CASSLVHGPYEQYF. The DNA for the CDR3 is TGCGCCAGCAGCTTGGTACACGGTCCCTACGAGCAGTACTTC.

This clonotype was counted a few times. The chain employs TRBV6-1 and TRBJ1-4; D gene uncertain. Trimming removed 10 bases at V and 1 base at J, with 10 bases between. The germline V gene encodes CDR1 MNHNS and CDR2 SASEGT. The CDR3 loop spans 13 amino acids. The CDR3 region has the DNA TGTGCCATCCAAGGGCTAACTAATGAAAAACTGTTTTTT. The encoded protein is CAIQGLTNEKLFF.

In this sample, this clonotype turned up a few times. The chain links TRBV27 to TRBJ2-3; TRBD1 aligns across 11 bases. CDR1 is MNHEY and CDR2 is SMNVEV in the germline V gene (reference sequence). With V trimmed by 5 bases and J by 6 bases, 7 bases remained unmatched. CDR3 length equals 15 residues. The chain's CDR3 is CASSPDRGQVDTQYF. The CDR3 DNA sequence: TGTGCCAGCAGTCCGGACAGGGGGCAAGTGGATACGCAGTATTTT.

V gene TRBV10-3 combines with J gene TRBJ2-7, with 10 positions matching TRBD2. This CDR3 has 13 residues. Trimming removed 10 bases from V and 0 bases from J; junction bases left unmatched: 3. CDR1 ENHRY and CDR2 SYGVKD come from the germline V gene. CDR3 nucleotide sequence: TGTGCCACCACTAGCGGGACCTCCTACGAGCAGTACTTC. As protein: CATTSGTSYEQYF.

J is TRBJ2-1 and V is TRBV28, with TRBD2 identical over 11 bases. This CDR3 has 16 residues. The J segment lost 4 bases and the V segment lost 6 bases, leaving 8 bases of the junction unmatched. Per the germline V gene, CDR1 is MDHEN and CDR2 is SYDVKM. The chain's CDR3 is CASSRLAGQMYNEQFF. The DNA for the CDR3 is TGTGCCAGCAGCCGACTAGCGGGACAAATGTACAATGAGCAGTTCTTC.

Details on this clonotype: The junction departs from germline at one end; a sequencing error may be responsible. The chain uses TRBV6-1 and TRBJ1-1, with TRBD1 matching 8 bases. The CDR3 totals 17 residues. Germline V gene sequence: CDR1 MNHNS, CDR2 SASEGT. The CDR3 region is CASSKAGTGLLNTEAFF. CDR3 DNA: TGTGCCAGCAGTAAAGCCGGGACAGGCCTTTTGAACACTGAAGCTTTCTTT.

J is TRBJ1-4 and V is TRBV4-2, with 10 bases aligning to TRBD1. V was clipped by 1 base and J by 5 bases; unmatched bases: 7. The CDR3 runs 17 residues. Germline-derived CDR1 and CDR2 are LGHNA and YNFKEQ. CDR3 residues: CASSQVGPGQGNEKLFF. The CDR3 DNA reads TGTGCCAGCAGCCAAGTAGGACCGGGACAGGGGAATGAAAAACTGTTTTTT.

The V gene is TRBV5-5, the J gene TRBJ1-4, with D possibly TRBD1 on 5 matching bases. Germline V gives CDR1 SGHKS, CDR2 YYEKEE (reference sequence). CDR3 length: 14 amino acids. The V end was cut by 4 bases, the J end by 7 bases, with 14 bases between. CDR3 sequence (DNA): TGTGCCAGCAGCCAGCATGGGGCTGGTGAAAAACTGTTTTTT. Its protein is CASSQHGAGEKLFF.

V is TRBV27 and J is TRBJ2-3; TRBD2 matches 14 bases. CDR3 length: 19 amino acids. Germline values: CDR1 MNHEY, CDR2 SMNVEV (reference sequence). J lost 2 bases, V lost 3 bases, and 10 bases had no gene match. CDR3 in amino acids: CASSFKPGLAGVNTDTQYF. The CDR3 DNA follows: TGTGCCAGCAGTTTCAAACCGGGACTAGCGGGAGTGAACACAGATACGCAGTATTTT.

This clonotype was detected ten times or more. This chain uses TRBV28 with TRBJ1-1; D gene uncertain. V was cut by 3 bases and J by 6 bases, with 17 bases left in between. Per germline, CDR1 MDHEN and CDR2 SYDVKM. The CDR3 runs to 15 residues. The CDR3 bases are TGTGCCAGCAGTTTTTCCCCCCCGAGAACTGCTGAAGCTTTCTTT. Encoded protein: CASSFSPPRTAEAFF.

This clonotype showed up many times. V gene TRBV19 combines with J gene TRBJ1-2, with D perhaps matching TRBD1 (6 bases). The germline V gene has CDR1 LNHDA and CDR2 SQIVND (reference sequence). The length of the CDR3 is 13 residues. The germline V and J ends were trimmed by 6 bases and 4 bases, with 12 bases remaining between them. The CDR3 bases are TGTGCCAGTAGCGTACAGGGTGCCTATGGCTACACCTTC. This codes for CASSVQGAYGYTF.

This clonotype was recorded at least ten times. The chain uses TRBV11-2 and TRBJ2-5; a weak D match, TRBD1 (6 bases). V was clipped by 2 bases and J by 5 bases, with 18 bases between them. From germline, CDR1 is SGHAT and CDR2 FQNNGV. This CDR3 comprises 16 residues. DNA of the CDR3: TGTGCCAGCAGCTTACGGGCGTGGATAAGGGGGGAGACCCAGTACTTC. Its protein is CASSLRAWIRGETQYF.

Ten or more counts support this clonotype. CDR3 region: CASSDGAGNQPQHF. In DNA, the CDR3 is TGTGCCAGCAGCGACGGGGCAGGCAATCAGCCCCAGCATTTT. The rearrangement uses TRBV9 and TRBJ1-5, with D maybe TRBD1 (5 bases). Germline V gives CDR1 SGDLS, CDR2 YYNGEE. The CDR3 covers 14 residues. Deletions cut 3 bases from V and 2 bases from J, with 9 bases between.

This clonotype has ten or more counts. The V call is TRBV27, the J call TRBJ1-1, with D uncertain. Per germline, CDR1 MNHEY and CDR2 SMNVEV (reference sequence). V lost 3 bases, J lost 1 base, and 12 bases lay in between. The CDR3 length is 15 residues. The CDR3 here is CASSFAGSWNTEAFF. The CDR3 DNA follows: TGTGCCAGCAGTTTTGCAGGCTCGTGGAACACTGAAGCTTTCTTT.

There are a few counts of this clonotype. The rearrangement links TRBV7-2 to TRBJ1-6, with D hard to call. The germline V and J ends were trimmed by 2 bases and 10 bases, with 15 bases remaining between them. The CDR3 spans 15 residues. CDR1 and CDR2 (germline): SGHTA, FQGNSA. This CDR3 reads CASSLRVQDRSPLHF. Here the CDR3 DNA reads TGTGCCAGCAGCTTAAGGGTCCAAGATAGATCACCCCTCCACTTT.

The chain uses TRBV6-1 and TRBJ1-5; a possible D gene is TRBD1 (5 bases). The CDR3 loop spans 18 amino acids. Trimming pared 5 bases from V and 0 bases from J, leaving 20 bases between. Per germline, CDR1 MNHNS and CDR2 SASEGT. CDR3 coding DNA: TGTGCCAGCAGTCACCGGGACGAAGACCTTTATAGCAATCAGCCCCAGCATTTT. Residues: CASSHRDEDLYSNQPQHF.

V usage is TRBV4-1 and J usage is TRBJ2-7; TRBD2 agrees at 12 bases. This CDR3 has 16 residues. The J segment lost 1 base and the V segment lost 3 bases, leaving 4 bases of the junction unmatched. In germline, CDR1 is MGHRA, CDR2 YSYEKL. The DNA of the CDR3 is TGCGCCAGCAGCCAGGCTAGCGGGAGGGGGTCCTACGAGCAGTACTTC. Its protein product is CASSQASGRGSYEQYF.

CDR3 region: CSARGLAEPQETQYF. DNA for the CDR3: TGCAGTGCTAGAGGACTAGCGGAGCCACAAGAGACCCAGTACTTC. The chain joins TRBV20-1 to TRBJ2-5, with TRBD2 identical over 9 bases. CDR3 length: 15 residues. Germline values: CDR1 DFQATT, CDR2 SNEGSKA (reference sequence). With 1 base clipped from V and 2 bases from J, the junction kept 5 bases outside the gene matches.

This clonotype was detected ten times or more. The chain employs TRBV12-3 or TRBV12-4 and TRBJ1-6; no reliable D call. V lost 8 bases and J 7 bases, leaving 15 bases between the germline ends. The CDR3 is 14 residues long. CDR3 in amino acids: CASESGLGNSPLHF. DNA of the CDR3: TGTGCCAGCGAGTCCGGCTTGGGAAATTCACCCCTCCACTTT.

This clonotype has a count of ten or more. This rearrangement joins TRBV7-2 to TRBJ1-4; 11 bases line up with TRBD1. The CDR3 covers 16 residues. V was pared by 3 bases and J by 1 base, with 1 base of the junction left unmatched. CDR1 and CDR2 (germline): SGHTA, FQGNSA. Written as DNA, the CDR3 is TGTGCCAGCAGCTTTGGGACAGGGGGAACTAATGAAAAACTGTTTTTT. This sequence encodes CASSFGTGGTNEKLFF.

The chain is built from TRBV29-1 and TRBJ1-2; tentative D call: TRBD1 (5 bases). The CDR3 consists of 15 residues. Germline-derived CDR1 and CDR2 are SQVTM and ANQGSEA. Trimming removed 1 base at V and 3 bases at J, with 15 bases between. The CDR3 sequence is CSVEARGGAYYGYTF. In DNA form, the CDR3 reads TGCAGCGTTGAAGCCCGAGGAGGGGCTTACTATGGCTACACCTTC.

V is TRBV20-1 and J is TRBJ1-4; a weak D match, TRBD1 (5 bases). V dropped 3 bases and J dropped 4 bases, with 9 bases sitting between them. Germline CDR1 reads DFQATT; CDR2 reads SNEGSKA (reference sequence). The CDR3 spans 13 residues. The CDR3 loop reads CSARGGGNEKLFF. CDR3 sequence (DNA): TGCAGTGCTAGGGGGGGAGGTAATGAAAAACTGTTTTTT.

This clonotype was recorded many times. The genes are TRBV12-5 and TRBJ2-2; D gene ambiguous. This CDR3 region has 17 residues. Germline assignment: CDR1 LGHNT and CDR2 FRNRAP. V lost 1 base and J 2 bases, leaving 14 bases between the germline ends. The CDR3 protein is CASGLGRSAVNTGELFF. The DNA of the CDR3 is TGTGCTAGTGGTTTGGGGCGAAGTGCAGTTAACACCGGGGAGCTGTTTTTT.